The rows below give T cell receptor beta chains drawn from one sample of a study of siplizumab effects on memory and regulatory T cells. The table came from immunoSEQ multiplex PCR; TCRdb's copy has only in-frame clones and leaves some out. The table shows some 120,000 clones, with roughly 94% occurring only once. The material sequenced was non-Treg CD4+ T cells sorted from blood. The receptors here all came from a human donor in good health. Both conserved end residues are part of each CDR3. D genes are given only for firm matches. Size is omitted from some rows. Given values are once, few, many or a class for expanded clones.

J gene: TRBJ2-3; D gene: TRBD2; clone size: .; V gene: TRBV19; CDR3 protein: CASSMHGLRGADTDTQYF; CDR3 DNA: TGTGCCAGTAGTATGCATGGACTGCGGGGGGCCGACACAGATACGCAGTATTTT
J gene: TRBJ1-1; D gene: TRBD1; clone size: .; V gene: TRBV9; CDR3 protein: CASSAQDRATEAFF; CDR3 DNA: TGTGCCAGCAGCGCACAGGACAGGGCTACTGAAGCTTTCTTT
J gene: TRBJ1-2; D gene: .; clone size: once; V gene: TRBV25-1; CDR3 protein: CASSEYGINYGYTF; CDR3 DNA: TGTGCCAGCAGTGAATATGGGATAAACTATGGCTACACCTTC
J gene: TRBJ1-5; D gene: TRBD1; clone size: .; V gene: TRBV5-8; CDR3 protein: CASSSGTDSEGNQPQHF; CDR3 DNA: TGTGCCAGCAGCTCGGGGACAGACTCTGAGGGCAATCAGCCCCAGCATTTT
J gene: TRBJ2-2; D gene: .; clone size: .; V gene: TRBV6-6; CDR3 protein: CASSYAGELFF; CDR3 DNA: TGTGCCAGCAGTTACGCGGGGGAGCTGTTTTTT
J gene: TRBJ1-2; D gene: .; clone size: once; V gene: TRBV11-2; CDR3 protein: CASSFPRKGQANYGYTF; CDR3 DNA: TGTGCCAGCAGCTTTCCCCGAAAGGGCCAAGCTAACTATGGCTACACCTTC
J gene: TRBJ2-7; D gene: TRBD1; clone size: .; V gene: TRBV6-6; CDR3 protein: CASRVTGTGTNEQYF; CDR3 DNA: TGTGCCAGCAGGGTAACCGGGACAGGGACGAACGAGCAGTACTTC
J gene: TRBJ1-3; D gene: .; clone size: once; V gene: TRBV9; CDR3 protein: CASTKTVGNTIYF; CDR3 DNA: TGTGCCAGCACTAAGACCGTAGGGAACACCATATATTTT
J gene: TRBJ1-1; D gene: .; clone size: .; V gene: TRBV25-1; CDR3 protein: CASSERRPGGSTEAFF; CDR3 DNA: TGTGCCAGCAGTGAAAGAAGGCCGGGGGGCAGCACTGAAGCTTTCTTT
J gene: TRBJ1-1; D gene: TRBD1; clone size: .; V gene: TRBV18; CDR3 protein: CASSPRTGGVNTEAFF; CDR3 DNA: TGTGCCAGCTCACCCCGGACAGGCGGAGTGAACACTGAAGCTTTCTTT
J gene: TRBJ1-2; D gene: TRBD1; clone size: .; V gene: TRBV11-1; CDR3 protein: CASSLEGTGAYGYTF; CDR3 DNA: TGTGCCAGCAGCTTAGAAGGGACAGGGGCCTATGGCTACACCTTC
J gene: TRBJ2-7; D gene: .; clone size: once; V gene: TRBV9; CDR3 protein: CASSVGNRNYEQYF; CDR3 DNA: TGTGCCAGCAGCGTAGGGAACAGGAACTACGAGCAGTACTTC
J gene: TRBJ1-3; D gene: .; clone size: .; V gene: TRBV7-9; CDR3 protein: CASSSGQRWDTIYF; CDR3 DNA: TGTGCCAGCAGCTCAGGGCAAAGATGGGACACCATATATTTT
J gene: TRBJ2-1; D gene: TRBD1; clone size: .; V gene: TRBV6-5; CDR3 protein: CASKQQGNSYNEQFF; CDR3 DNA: TGTGCCAGCAAACAACAGGGGAACTCCTACAATGAGCAGTTCTTC
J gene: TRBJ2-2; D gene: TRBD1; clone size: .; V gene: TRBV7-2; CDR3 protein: CASSLETGGSGELFF; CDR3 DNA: TGTGCCAGCAGCTTAGAGACAGGGGGTTCCGGGGAGCTGTTTTTT
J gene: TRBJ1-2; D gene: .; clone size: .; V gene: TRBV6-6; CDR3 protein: CASTTLGGGRDGYTF; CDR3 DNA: TGTGCCAGCACCACCCTTGGGGGGGGGCGAGATGGCTACACCTTC
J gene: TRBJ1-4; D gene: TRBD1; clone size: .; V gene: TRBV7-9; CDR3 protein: CASSPGTGSIKSEKLFF; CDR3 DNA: TGTGCCAGCAGCCCCGGGACAGGGTCGATCAAAAGTGAAAAACTGTTTTTT
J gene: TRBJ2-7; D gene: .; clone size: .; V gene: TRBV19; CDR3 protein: CASSMITGAYEQYF; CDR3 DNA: TGTGCCAGTAGTATGATAACTGGAGCCTACGAGCAGTACTTC
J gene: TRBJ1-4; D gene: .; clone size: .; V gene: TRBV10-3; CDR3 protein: CAISEGQTTTNEKLFF; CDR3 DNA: TGTGCCATCAGTGAGGGTCAGACCACAACTAATGAAAAACTGTTTTTT
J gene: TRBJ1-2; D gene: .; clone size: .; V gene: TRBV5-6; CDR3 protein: CASSLEGVGNYGYTF; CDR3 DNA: TGTGCCAGCAGCTTAGAAGGGGTGGGTAACTATGGCTACACCTTC
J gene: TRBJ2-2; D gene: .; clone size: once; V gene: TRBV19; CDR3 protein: CASSPPGYAGELFF; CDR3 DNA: TGTGCCAGTAGCCCCCCAGGGTACGCCGGGGAGCTGTTTTTT
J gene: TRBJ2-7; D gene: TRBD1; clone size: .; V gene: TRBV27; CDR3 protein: CASSLPGTGVREQYF; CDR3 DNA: TGTGCCAGCAGTTTACCCGGGACAGGGGTTAGAGAGCAGTACTTC
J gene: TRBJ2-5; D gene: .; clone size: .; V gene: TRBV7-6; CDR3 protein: CASSLASGGRRETQYF; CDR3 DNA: TGTGCCAGCAGCTTAGCGTCGGGGGGCCGGAGAGAGACCCAGTACTTC
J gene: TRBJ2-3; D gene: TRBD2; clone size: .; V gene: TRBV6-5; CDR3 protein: CASSPRGYTDTQYF; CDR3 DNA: TGTGCCAGCAGTCCGCGGGGGTATACAGATACGCAGTATTTT
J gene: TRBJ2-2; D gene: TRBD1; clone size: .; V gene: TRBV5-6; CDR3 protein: CASNNLGTVNTGELFF; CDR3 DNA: TGTGCCAGCAACAACTTGGGGACAGTCAACACCGGGGAGCTGTTTTTT
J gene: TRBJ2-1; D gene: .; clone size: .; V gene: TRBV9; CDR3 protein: CASSPGGGGISYNEQFF; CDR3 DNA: TGTGCCAGCAGCCCCGGAGGGGGAGGGATCTCCTACAATGAGCAGTTCTTC
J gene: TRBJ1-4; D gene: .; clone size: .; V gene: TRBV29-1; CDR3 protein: CSVVVGGDEKLFF; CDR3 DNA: TGCAGCGTTGTGGTCGGCGGAGATGAAAAACTGTTTTTT
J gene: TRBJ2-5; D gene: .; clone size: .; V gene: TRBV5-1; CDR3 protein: CASSLGGSRETQYF; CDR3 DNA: TGCGCCAGCAGCTTGGGTGGGAGCCGGGAGACCCAGTACTTC
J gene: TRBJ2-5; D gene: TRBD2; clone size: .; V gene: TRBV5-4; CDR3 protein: CASSSQVAGNQETQYF; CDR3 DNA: TGTGCCAGCAGCTCTCAGGTAGCGGGGAATCAAGAGACCCAGTACTTC
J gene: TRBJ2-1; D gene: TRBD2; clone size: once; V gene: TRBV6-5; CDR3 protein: CASSRGRSWDNEQFF; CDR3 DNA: TGTGCCAGCAGCCGCGGGAGAAGCTGGGACAATGAGCAGTTCTTC
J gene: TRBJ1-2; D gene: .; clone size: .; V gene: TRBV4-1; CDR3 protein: CASSQPQLGLRGGYTF; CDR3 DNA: TGCGCCAGCAGCCAACCCCAGCTGGGACTCCGCGGGGGCTACACCTTC
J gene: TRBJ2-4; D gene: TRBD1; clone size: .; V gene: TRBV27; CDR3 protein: CASSSPDRAVAKNIQYF; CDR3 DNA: TGTGCCAGCAGTTCTCCTGACAGGGCGGTAGCCAAAAACATTCAGTACTTC
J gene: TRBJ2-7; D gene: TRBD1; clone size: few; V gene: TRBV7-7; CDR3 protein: CASSRQGTNEQYF; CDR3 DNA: TGTGCTAGCAGCCGACAGGGGACCAACGAGCAGTACTTC
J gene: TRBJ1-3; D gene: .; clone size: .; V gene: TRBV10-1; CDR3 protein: CASSEWSANSGNTIYF; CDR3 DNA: TGCGCCAGCAGTGAGTGGTCAGCCAACTCTGGAAACACCATATATTTT
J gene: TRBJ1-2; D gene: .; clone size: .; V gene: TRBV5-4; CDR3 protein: CASSFSQGSYGYTF; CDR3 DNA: TGTGCCAGCAGCTTCAGTCAGGGGAGCTATGGCTACACCTTC
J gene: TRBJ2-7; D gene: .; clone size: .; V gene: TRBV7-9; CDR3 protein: CASRPYRDEQYF; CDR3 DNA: TGTGCCAGCAGGCCTTACAGGGATGAGCAGTACTTC
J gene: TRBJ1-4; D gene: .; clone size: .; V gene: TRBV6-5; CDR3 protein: CASSYGGFGEKLFF; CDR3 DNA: TGTGCCAGCAGTTACGGGGGTTTTGGAGAAAAACTGTTTTTT
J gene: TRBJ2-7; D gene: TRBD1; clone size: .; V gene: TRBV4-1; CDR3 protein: CASSHGQGGTYEQYF; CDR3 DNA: TGCGCCAGCAGCCACGGACAGGGTGGGACCTACGAGCAGTACTTC
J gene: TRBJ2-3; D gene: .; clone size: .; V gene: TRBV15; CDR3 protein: CATSKASDTQYF; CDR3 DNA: TGTGCCACCAGCAAAGCGTCGGATACGCAGTATTTT
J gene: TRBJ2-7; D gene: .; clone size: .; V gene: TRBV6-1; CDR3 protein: CASSGPLHRVSSYEQYF; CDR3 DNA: TGTGCCAGCAGTGGGCCCCTACACAGGGTGAGCTCCTACGAGCAGTACTTC
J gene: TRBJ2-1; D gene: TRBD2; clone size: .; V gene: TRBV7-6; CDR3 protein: CASSFPGLAARGNEQFF; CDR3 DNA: TGTGCCAGCAGCTTTCCGGGACTAGCGGCCCGGGGGAATGAGCAGTTCTTC
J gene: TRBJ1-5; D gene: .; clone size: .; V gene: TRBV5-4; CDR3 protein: CASSSAQGQPQHF; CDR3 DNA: TGTGCCAGCAGCTCCGCACAGGGACAGCCCCAGCATTTT
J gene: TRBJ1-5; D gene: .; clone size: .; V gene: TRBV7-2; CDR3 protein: CASSPRGGQPQHF; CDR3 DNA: TGTGCCAGCAGCCCACGGGGGGGGCAGCCCCAGCATTTT
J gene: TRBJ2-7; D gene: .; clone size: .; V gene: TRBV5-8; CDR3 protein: CASSFLGIDEQYF; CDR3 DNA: TGTGCCAGCAGCTTTTTAGGGATCGACGAGCAGTACTTC
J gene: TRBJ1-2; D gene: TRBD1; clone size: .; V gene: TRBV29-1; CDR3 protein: CSVEAGGGYTF; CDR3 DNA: TGCAGCGTTGAGGCAGGGGGTGGCTACACCTTC
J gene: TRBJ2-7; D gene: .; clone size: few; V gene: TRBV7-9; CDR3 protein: CASSFQGVYEQYF; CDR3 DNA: TGTGCCAGCAGCTTTCAAGGGGTCTACGAGCAGTACTTC
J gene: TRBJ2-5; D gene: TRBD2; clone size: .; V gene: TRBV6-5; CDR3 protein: CASSYVAGGVQETQYF; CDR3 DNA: TGTGCCAGCAGTTACGTTGCGGGAGGGGTACAAGAGACCCAGTACTTC
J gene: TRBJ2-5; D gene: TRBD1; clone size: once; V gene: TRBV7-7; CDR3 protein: CASSRTGPKRTQYF; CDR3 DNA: TGTGCCAGCAGCCGGACAGGACCTAAACGGACCCAGTACTTC
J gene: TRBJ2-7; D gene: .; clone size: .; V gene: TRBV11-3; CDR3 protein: CASSRDNSYEQYF; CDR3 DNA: TGTGCCAGCAGCAGAGACAACTCCTACGAGCAGTACTTC
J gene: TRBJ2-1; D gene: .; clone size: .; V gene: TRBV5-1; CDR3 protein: CASSLSLEQFF; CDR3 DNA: TGCGCCAGCAGCTTGTCGCTTGAGCAGTTCTTC
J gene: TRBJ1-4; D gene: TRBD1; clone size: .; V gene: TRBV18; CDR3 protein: CASSSDRGSATNEKLFF; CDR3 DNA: TGTGCCAGCTCGTCGGACAGGGGAAGCGCAACTAATGAAAAACTGTTTTTT